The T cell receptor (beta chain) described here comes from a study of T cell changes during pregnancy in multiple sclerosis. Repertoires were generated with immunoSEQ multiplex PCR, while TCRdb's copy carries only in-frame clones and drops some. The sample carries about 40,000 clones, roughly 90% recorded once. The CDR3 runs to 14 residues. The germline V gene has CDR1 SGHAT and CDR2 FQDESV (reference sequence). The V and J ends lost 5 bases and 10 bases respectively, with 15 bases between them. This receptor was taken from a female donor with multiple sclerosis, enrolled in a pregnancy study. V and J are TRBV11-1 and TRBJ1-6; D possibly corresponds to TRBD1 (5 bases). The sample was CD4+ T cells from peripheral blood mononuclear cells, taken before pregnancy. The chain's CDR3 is CASSRGEVRSPLHF. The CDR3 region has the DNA TGTGCCAGCAGCCGAGGGGAGGTACGGTCACCCCTCCACTTT.